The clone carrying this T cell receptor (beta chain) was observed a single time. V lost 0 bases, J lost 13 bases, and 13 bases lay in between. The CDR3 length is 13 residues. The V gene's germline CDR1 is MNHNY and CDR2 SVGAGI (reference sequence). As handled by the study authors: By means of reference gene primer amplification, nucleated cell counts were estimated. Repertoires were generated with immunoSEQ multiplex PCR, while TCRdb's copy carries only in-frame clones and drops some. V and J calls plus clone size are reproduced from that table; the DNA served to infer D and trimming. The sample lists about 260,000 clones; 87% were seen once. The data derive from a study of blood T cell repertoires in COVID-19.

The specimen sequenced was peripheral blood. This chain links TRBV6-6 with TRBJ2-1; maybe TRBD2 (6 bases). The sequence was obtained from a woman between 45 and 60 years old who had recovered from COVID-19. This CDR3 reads CASSYSREAAQFF. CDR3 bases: TGTGCCAGCAGTTACTCGAGGGAGGCAGCCCAGTTCTTC.